Listed here are 30 T cell receptor beta chains from one sample, sequenced in a study of T cell repertoires in cytomegalovirus infection. Which antigens these TCRs recognize remains unknown. Each CDR3 protein gets one entry after TCRdb re-called the reads with MiXCR. This sample has a few hundred thousand distinct CDR3 sequences, with around two fifths found just once. Source: cultured PBMCs, taken from culture after CMV antigen stimulation. These receptor sequences come from a human donor in good health (CMV status not recorded). Some clones in this sample may be carry-over from other donors' samples.

This clonotype has a count of ten or more. The V and J genes are TRBV7-2 and TRBJ2-7; the D gene is possibly TRBD2 (5 bases). Germline CDR1 is SGHTA and CDR2 is FQGNSA. Trimming pared 6 bases from V and 3 bases from J, leaving 15 bases between. The CDR3 spans 14 residues. CDR3 region: CASSLSPGGYEQYF. Written as DNA, the CDR3 is TGTGCCAGCAGTTTATCCCCCGGAGGCTACGAGCAGTACTTC.

The rearrangement joins TRBV20-1 to TRBJ1-5; TRBD1 matches 8 bases. The CDR3 has 15 amino acids. The V and J ends lost 6 bases and 3 bases, in that order; junction bases with no gene match: 10. The germline V gene encodes CDR1 DFQATT and CDR2 SNEGSKA (reference sequence). This CDR3 is CSAQTETGDNQPQHF. The CDR3 nucleotides read TGCAGTGCGCAGACTGAGACAGGGGACAATCAGCCCCAGCATTTT.

In this sample, this clonotype turned up a few times. The CDR3, as DNA: TGTGCCAGCAGCCCTACCCCGGGACATCGAGAGACCCAGTACTTC. It codes for CASSPTPGHRETQYF. The gene calls are TRBV7-6 and TRBJ2-5; the D gene is possibly TRBD1 (6 bases). Per germline, CDR1 SGHVS and CDR2 FNYEAQ. This CDR3 has 15 amino acids. V was pared by 5 bases and J by 4 bases, with 17 bases between.

The chain couples TRBV7-8 to TRBJ2-7; either TRBD1 or TRBD2 may supply D (5 bases each). V lost 6 bases and J 0 bases, leaving 18 bases between the germline ends. The germline V gene has CDR1 SGHVS and CDR2 FQNEAQ. The CDR3 totals 16 residues. The CDR3 is CASRLTRDPFSYEQYF. In nucleotides, the CDR3 is TGTGCCAGCAGGTTAACCCGGGACCCCTTCTCCTACGAGCAGTACTTC.

This clonotype turned up a few times. The J gene is TRBJ2-7, the V gene TRBV7-8; D may match TRBD1 or TRBD2 (5 bases each). In germline, CDR1 is SGHVS, CDR2 FQNEAQ. V dropped 3 bases and J dropped 6 bases, with 6 bases sitting between them. The CDR3 spans 11 residues. CDR3 in amino acids: CASSFGAEQYF. The CDR3 DNA reads as TGTGCCAGCAGCTTCGGGGCCGAGCAGTACTTC.

The genes are TRBV7-2 and TRBJ2-2, with 7 positions matching TRBD2. CDR3 size: 19 residues. Germline V CDR1 and CDR2: SGHTA, FQGNSA. Germline trimming cut 5 bases from V and 5 bases from J; bases unmatched to any gene: 20. CDR3 nucleotide sequence: TGTGCCAGCAGCCCTCCCAGGACTAACGGGAGGCTGCGTACCGGGGAGCTGTTTTTT. Its protein is CASSPPRTNGRLRTGELFF.

The chain joins TRBV20-1 to TRBJ2-2; TRBD2 matches at 7 bases. V shed 6 bases and J 7 bases; nucleotides not matched to a gene: 14. The CDR3 totals 15 residues. Germline-derived CDR1 and CDR2 are DFQATT and SNEGSKA (reference sequence). The CDR3 DNA sequence: TGCAGTGCCAAGGCCGGCGGGGGTGGTGTCGGGGAGCTGTTTTTT. This translates into CSAKAGGGGVGELFF.

In this sample, this clonotype turned up many times. The chain has TRBV7-8 and TRBJ1-1; D ambiguous. The germline gives CDR1 SGHVS, CDR2 FQNEAQ. The CDR3 sequence is 13 residues long. V lost 1 base and J 6 bases, leaving 9 bases between the germline ends. The CDR3 bases are TGTGCCAGCAGCTTAGGGATTCAGCCTGAAGCTTTCTTT. Amino acids: CASSLGIQPEAFF.

V usage is TRBV5-3 and J usage is TRBJ2-2; TRBD2 matches at 8 bases. TRBV5-3 is known as an ORF, though its function is uncertain. V was clipped by 8 bases and J by 7 bases; unmatched bases: 16. There are 16 residues in the CDR3. The chain's CDR3 is CASSITSGAHGGELFF. CDR3 coding DNA: TGTGCCAGCAGCATAACTAGCGGAGCCCATGGCGGGGAGCTGTTTTTT.

This clonotype was picked up a small number of times. V gene TRBV12-5 combines with J gene TRBJ1-5, with 11 bases fitting TRBD1. This CDR3 is 18 amino acids long. J lost 2 bases, V lost 1 base, and 7 bases had no gene match. Germline assignment: CDR1 LGHNT and CDR2 FRNRAP. DNA of the CDR3: TGTGCTAGTGGTTTGGGAGGGACAGGGGGGAATGGCAATCAGCCCCAGCATTTT. This codes for CASGLGGTGGNGNQPQHF.

The chain links TRBV7-2 to TRBJ2-3; D remains unclear. V gave up 4 bases and J gave up 10 bases, with 24 bases separating them. The CDR3 extends over 16 amino acids. The V gene's germline CDR1 is SGHTA and CDR2 FQGNSA. For the CDR3, the DNA is TGTGCCAGCAGCTCAGAAGTACGTGATCCTCGCTGGGCGCAGTATTTT. This codes for CASSSEVRDPRWAQYF.

This chain connects TRBV7-4 to TRBJ1-2; the D gene is possibly TRBD1 (6 bases). With 3 bases removed from V and 2 bases from J, the gap between germline ends came to 10 bases. The germline V gene has CDR1 SGHVT and CDR2 SQSDAQ. CDR3 length equals 14 residues. The CDR3: CASSFYDRNYGYTF. CDR3 coding DNA: TGTGCCAGCAGCTTTTACGACAGGAACTATGGCTACACCTTC.

This chain uses TRBV6-6 with TRBJ2-1; D not resolved. CDR3 length: 14 amino acids. Germline V lookup: CDR1 MNHNY, CDR2 SVGAGI (reference sequence). Trimming took 0 bases from V and 9 from J, leaving 12 bases between them. CDR3 DNA sequence: TGTGCCAGCAGTTACTCTGCGGAATTCAGTGAGCAGTTCTTC. Its protein is CASSYSAEFSEQFF.

This clonotype was detected only a few times. The chain employs TRBV7-6 and TRBJ1-4; no clear D gene. From germline, CDR1 is SGHVS and CDR2 FNYEAQ. The CDR3 runs 13 residues. Between the trimmed V and J ends, which lost 1 base and 8 bases, there was a span of 8 bases. CDR3 in DNA: TGTGCCAGCAGCTTAGGCATAGGAGAAAAACTGTTTTTT. It specifies CASSLGIGEKLFF.

This clonotype was observed a handful of times. The rearrangement joins TRBV7-6 to TRBJ2-1, with 10 bases aligning to TRBD2. CDR1 and CDR2 from the germline V gene are SGHVS and FNYEAQ. This CDR3 has 17 amino acids. Trimming at V came to 5 bases and at J to 6 bases, leaving 13 bases not matched to a gene. CDR3 region: CASSEALTSGISNEQFF. The CDR3 DNA follows: TGTGCCAGCAGCGAAGCCCTTACTAGCGGGATATCCAATGAGCAGTTCTTC.

The chain recombines TRBV7-2 with TRBJ2-1, with D maybe TRBD2 (7 bases). CDR1 and CDR2 from the germline V gene are SGHTA and FQGNSA. There are 15 residues in the CDR3. With 8 bases removed from V and 7 bases from J, the gap between germline ends came to 21 bases. The DNA of the CDR3 is TGTGCCAGCGAAGACCGGGGGGCAGGGGAGAATGAGCAGTTCTTC. Amino acids: CASEDRGAGENEQFF.

V is TRBV5-6 and J is TRBJ2-3; the D is unclear. This CDR3 region has 14 residues. CDR1 SGHDT and CDR2 YYEEEE come from the germline V gene. V gave up 4 bases and J gave up 4 bases, with 13 bases separating them. The CDR3 region has the DNA TGTGCCAGCAGCCCCGACTGGCCCGCAGATACGCAGTATTTT. It specifies CASSPDWPADTQYF.

The gene calls are TRBV27 and TRBJ2-1, with TRBD2 matching over 11 bases. Germline assignment: CDR1 MNHEY and CDR2 SMNVEV (reference sequence). The CDR3 consists of 14 residues. V lost 5 bases and J lost 12; bases outside the gene matches: 9. The CDR3 region is CASSPTTSGEGQFF. The DNA for the CDR3 is TGTGCCAGCAGTCCCACGACTAGCGGGGAAGGGCAGTTCTTC.

This clonotype was recorded a few times. The chain employs TRBV7-2 and TRBJ2-1; 12 bases map to TRBD2. Germline CDR1 and CDR2: SGHTA and FQGNSA. The CDR3 is made up of 15 amino acids. The V and J ends lost 5 bases and 7 bases, in that order; junction bases with no gene match: 6. The CDR3 coding sequence is TGTGCCAGCAGCAATGGACTAGCGGGGACAAATGAGCAGTTCTTC. Translated: CASSNGLAGTNEQFF.

This sequence joins TRBV20-1 and TRBJ2-7; TRBD2 agrees at 9 bases. V dropped 7 bases and J dropped 1; count of bases not matched to a gene: 11. CDR1 DFQATT and CDR2 SNEGSKA come from the germline V gene (reference sequence). The CDR3 is 15 amino acids. The CDR3 reads CSVLAQTSGSYEQYF. CDR3 nucleotide sequence: TGCAGTGTCTTAGCCCAGACTAGCGGATCCTACGAGCAGTACTTC.

In its sample, this clonotype was seen a few times. The J gene is TRBJ2-3, the V gene TRBV7-2; 7 bases fit TRBD1. The germline V gene encodes CDR1 SGHTA and CDR2 FQGNSA. J lost 0 bases, V lost 4 bases, and 7 bases had no gene match. This CDR3 comprises 16 residues. CDR3 residues: CASSSGQELSTDTQYF. The CDR3 DNA reads TGTGCCAGCAGCTCTGGACAGGAACTTAGCACAGATACGCAGTATTTT.

V gene TRBV7-8 combines with J gene TRBJ2-5; D gene uncertain. The CDR3 covers 14 residues. Germline-derived CDR1 and CDR2 are SGHVS and FQNEAQ. The V end was cut by 5 bases, the J end by 2 bases, with 12 bases between. The CDR3 loop is CASSMARIQETQYF. CDR3 nucleotide sequence: TGTGCCAGCAGCATGGCCCGGATACAAGAGACCCAGTACTTC.

The rearrangement uses TRBV18 and TRBJ1-1; 9 nucleotides line up with TRBD1. Germline V lookup: CDR1 KGHSH, CDR2 LQKENI. This CDR3 spans 15 amino acids. Trimming at V came to 5 bases and at J to 1 base, leaving 5 bases not matched to a gene. CDR3 bases: TGTGCCAGCTCAACCCCGACAGGGGGGAACACTGAAGCTTTCTTT. This encodes CASSTPTGGNTEAFF. Together with reference TRBV18 and TRBJ1-1, the CDR3 gives the full variable domain: NAGVMQNPRHLVRRRGQEARLRCSPMKGHSHVYWYRQLPEEGLKFMVYLQKENIIDESGMPKERFSAEFPKEGPSILRIQQVVRGDSAAYFCASSTPTGGNTEAFFGQGTRLTVV.

The chain is built from TRBV6-1 and TRBJ1-6; D may be TRBD1 (5 bases). CDR1 and CDR2 from the germline V gene are MNHNS and SASEGT. The CDR3 covers 13 residues. With 6 bases removed from V and 7 bases from J, the gap between germline ends came to 10 bases. CDR3 in amino acids: CASSQGHNSPLHF. For the CDR3, the DNA is TGTGCCAGCAGCCAGGGTCACAATTCACCCCTCCACTTT.

In this sample, this clonotype turned up many times. This chain joins TRBV7-2 and TRBJ2-7; D perhaps matches TRBD1 (5 bases). Germline V gene sequence: CDR1 SGHTA, CDR2 FQGNSA. V was trimmed by 5 bases and J by 5 bases, leaving 16 bases between them. The CDR3 is 14 residues long. CDR3 coding DNA: TGTGCCAGCAGCCTGGGGCAGGGTGGAAACGAGCAGTACTTC. Amino acids: CASSLGQGGNEQYF.

In DNA form, the CDR3 reads TGTGCCACGGCCGAGCGTCCCAGCTCCTACAATGAGCAGTTCTTC. Protein sequence: CATAERPSSYNEQFF. V gene TRBV7-8 combines with J gene TRBJ2-1; D unresolved. CDR1 is SGHVS and CDR2 is FQNEAQ in the germline V gene. This CDR3 region has 15 residues. V shed 10 bases and J shed 0 bases, with 16 bases lying between them.

V usage is TRBV12-3 or TRBV12-4 and J usage is TRBJ1-1; D remains ambiguous. V shed 3 bases and J shed 2 bases, with 10 bases lying between them. The CDR3 is made up of 14 amino acids. The CDR3 spells CASSFAAYNTEAFF. The CDR3 nucleotides are TGTGCCAGCAGTTTTGCCGCTTATAACACTGAAGCTTTCTTT.

This clonotype has only a few counts. The chain combines TRBV20-1 with TRBJ1-5; D is possibly TRBD1 (5 bases). The ends were cut back, 2 bases at V and 6 bases at J, with 17 bases in the middle. Germline assignment: CDR1 DFQATT and CDR2 SNEGSKA (reference sequence). This CDR3 contains 15 residues. The CDR3 sequence: CSARMGQVAGQPQHF. CDR3 nucleotide sequence: TGCAGTGCTAGAATGGGGCAGGTAGCCGGTCAGCCCCAGCATTTT.

This clonotype was counted between two and nine times. The rearrangement uses TRBV6-5 and TRBJ2-3; maybe TRBD1 (5 bases). V lost 2 bases and J lost 2, with 5 bases in between. The CDR3 is 13 amino acids. Looked up from germline, CDR1 is MNHEY and CDR2 is SVGAGI. CDR3 sequence: CASSYGHTDTQYF. In DNA, the CDR3 is TGTGCCAGCAGTTACGGACACACAGATACGCAGTATTTT.

This clonotype was seen only a few times. This chain joins TRBV6-6 and TRBJ2-1; TRBD2 might be the D (5 bases). Trimming cost V 7 bases and J 2 bases, with 21 bases left between them. The CDR3 is 17 residues long. Germline CDR1 and CDR2: MNHNY and SVGAGI (reference sequence). In DNA, the CDR3 is TGTGCCAGCACTAACCGGGGTGGGTTGACCCCCTACAATGAGCAGTTCTTC. It codes for CASTNRGGLTPYNEQFF.